This TCR beta chain originates from a study of CD8 T cells in Susac syndrome. TEMRA cells were FACS-enriched, while CD8+ and CD4+ T cells were negatively isolated. Deletions cut 3 bases from V and 1 base from J, with 24 bases between. The CDR3 extends over 20 amino acids. Germline CDR1 and CDR2: MGHRA and YSYEKL. RNA, at about 0.45 to 1 ug, was reverse transcribed with random hexamers. One entry per CDR3 protein results from TCRdb running MiXCR on the immunoSEQ multiplex PCR reads. Of some 200,000 distinct CDR3 sequences listed, roughly nine tenths were seen once; the top ten hold 0.1% to 0.15%. The origin of this receptor is a human donor with multiple sclerosis. Sequencing was done on a sample of CD8+ T cells from PBMCs. The rearrangement links TRBV4-1 to TRBJ2-2, with D unresolved. CDR3 sequence: CASSQAPIINRLENTGELFF. The CDR3 nucleotides read TGCGCCAGCAGCCAGGCACCAATTATAAATAGACTGGAGAACACCGGGGAGCTGTTTTTT.